This TCR beta chain is drawn from a study of cytomegalovirus exposure and HLA in healthy donors. The study's findings and limits: Indistinguishable V segments, including TRBV6-2 and TRBV6-3, were excluded. The study designated fewer than 200 TCR beta chains cytomegalovirus-associated.

The PCR had 60 Vbeta and 13 Jbeta primers. Sequencing was performed with immunoSEQ multiplex PCR; in TCRdb, only in-frame clones are kept and a portion is missing. This repertoire shows 100,000 to 150,000 clones, more than 60% found once; its top ten account for roughly 2%. The CDR3 extends over 16 amino acids. Germline CDR1 and CDR2: SGHDT and YYEEEE. V lost 0 bases to trimming and J lost 9 bases; unmatched junction nucleotides: 11. A few counts support this clone. Its antigen is currently unknown. Healthy bone marrow donors made up the donor group. Donors were ostensibly healthy at sampling, although undocumented immune exposures were probable.

The V call is TRBV5-6, the J call TRBJ1-1; 10 bases match TRBD1. The receptor's source is a middle-aged woman in good health and CMV-seropositive. Sample: PBMCs. For the CDR3, the DNA is TGTGCCAGCAGCTTGGGGACAGGGGGGGGCCGCATGAAAGCTTTCTTT. Amino acid sequence: CASSLGTGGGRMKAFF.